This is a list of T cell receptor beta chains from one sample in a study of T cell clones after liver transplantation. The table came from immunoSEQ multiplex PCR; TCRdb's copy has only in-frame clones and leaves some out. The table has 50,000 or so clones, roughly 74% seen once. Specimen: CD4+ T cells from blood, collected approximately 54 months after liver transplant. Receptor source: a human patient who received a liver transplant. Some T cells may be transferred from the graft donor. Each CDR3 is given with its conserved first and last residue. The order of the fields is V gene, J gene, D gene, clone size, CDR3 protein, CDR3 DNA. A D gene is named only where the DNA matches it firmly. Size is stated for part of the rows, as once, few or many counts, or as a class when the clone is expanded.

>TRBV27|TRBJ1-5|-|few
CASSSTGKGGNQPQHF
TGTGCCAGCAGTTCTACAGGGAAAGGTGGCAATCAGCCCCAGCATTTT
>TRBV10-3|TRBJ1-4|-|-
CAISATRGDNEKLFF
TGTGCCATCAGTGCCACGAGAGGGGATAATGAAAAACTGTTTTTT
>TRBV19|TRBJ2-2|-|-
CASSISRNTGELFF
TGTGCCAGTAGTATCAGTAGGAACACCGGGGAGCTGTTTTTT
>TRBV21-1|TRBJ1-5|-|-
CASSGSHGTGNQPQHF
TGTGCCAGCAGCGGCTCACACGGGACAGGGAATCAGCCCCAGCATTTT
>TRBV18|TRBJ2-7|TRBD1|-
CASSPGQGTVYEQYF
TGTGCCAGCTCACCCGGACAGGGGACGGTCTACGAGCAGTACTTC
>TRBV4-2|TRBJ1-5|-|-
CASSQEVAQGNQPQHF
TGTGCCAGCAGCCAAGAGGTGGCGCAGGGCAATCAGCCCCAGCATTTT
>TRBV5-1|TRBJ2-6|-|-
CASSLWGDSGANVLTF
TGCGCCAGCAGCTTGTGGGGGGACTCTGGGGCCAACGTCCTGACTTTC
>TRBV9|TRBJ1-2|-|-
CASWGIEGYTF
TGTGCCAGCTGGGGGATAGAAGGCTACACCTTC
>TRBV29-1|TRBJ2-3|TRBD1|-
CSVDSAGGLVGHTDTQYF
TGCAGCGTTGATAGCGCAGGGGGCTTAGTGGGACACACAGATACGCAGTATTTT
>TRBV7-2|TRBJ2-5|TRBD1|-
CASSPRDRVGVGAQYF
TGTGCCAGCAGCCCTCGGGACAGGGTGGGTGTAGGGGCCCAGTACTTC
>TRBV11-2|TRBJ2-5|TRBD2|-
CASSSTSGGYETQYF
TGTGCCAGCAGCTCGACTAGCGGGGGATATGAGACCCAGTACTTC
>TRBV28|TRBJ2-1|-|-
CASSPAQPTLHNEQFF
TGTGCCAGCAGTCCGGCGCAACCGACACTACACAATGAGCAGTTCTTC
>TRBV6-1|TRBJ1-5|TRBD1|few
CASTGTGGPNQPQHF
TGTGCCAGCACCGGGACAGGGGGACCCAATCAGCCCCAGCATTTT
>TRBV6-5|TRBJ1-2|TRBD1|-
CASSYGGDRGYGYTF
TGTGCCAGCAGTTACGGCGGGGACAGGGGATATGGCTACACCTTC
>TRBV5-1|TRBJ2-1|-|-
CASSLLQSNEQFF
TGCGCCAGCAGCTTACTACAGTCCAATGAGCAGTTCTTC
>TRBV7-2|TRBJ2-5|TRBD2|-
CASSFQRGGETQYF
TGTGCCAGCAGCTTCCAGCGGGGAGGAGAGACCCAGTACTTC
>TRBV11-2|TRBJ2-7|-|-
CASSAAGYEQYF
TGTGCCAGCAGCGCCGCGGGCTACGAGCAGTACTTC
>TRBV9|TRBJ2-7|TRBD1|-
CASSVQAGGVEQYF
TGTGCCAGCAGCGTACAGGCAGGGGGCGTCGAGCAGTACTTC
>TRBV2|TRBJ1-3|-|-
CASSELGVGSGNTIYF
TGTGCCAGCAGTGAATTGGGCGTAGGCTCTGGAAACACCATATATTTT
>TRBV7-2|TRBJ2-3|-|-
CASSPGTVTDTQYF
TGTGCCAGCAGCCCAGGTACGGTCACAGATACGCAGTATTTT
>TRBV5-5|TRBJ2-1|TRBD1|-
CASSSRGQGTLNEQFF
TGTGCCAGCAGCTCCAGGGGACAGGGGACCTTAAATGAGCAGTTCTTC
>TRBV11-2|TRBJ1-4|-|-
CASSLGGEKLFF
TGTGCCAGCAGCTTAGGGGGGGAAAAACTGTTTTTT
>TRBV19|TRBJ2-2|-|-
CASKGAGYTTGELFF
TGTGCCAGTAAAGGGGCGGGGTATACCACCGGGGAGCTGTTTTTT
>TRBV25-1|TRBJ1-3|-|-
CASSLLRAVRGNTIYF
TGTGCCAGCAGTCTATTGAGGGCCGTCCGTGGAAACACCATATATTTT
>TRBV10-1|TRBJ2-3|-|-
CASSELDTQYF
TGCGCCAGCAGTGAGTTGGATACGCAGTATTTT
>TRBV5-5|TRBJ2-2|-|few
CASSPSVFGAGELFF
TGTGCCAGCAGCCCCAGTGTGTTCGGAGCCGGGGAGCTGTTTTTT
>TRBV11-2|TRBJ1-2|-|once
CASSLAAGANYGYTF
TGTGCCAGCAGCTTAGCGGCAGGGGCTAACTATGGCTACACCTTC
>TRBV9|TRBJ1-1|-|-
CASSSSWGVTEAFF
TGTGCCAGCAGCTCTAGTTGGGGGGTAACTGAAGCTTTCTTT
>TRBV27|TRBJ2-7|TRBD1|-
CASSGQAFRYEQYF
TGTGCCAGCAGCGGACAGGCTTTCCGCTACGAGCAGTACTTC
>TRBV30|TRBJ2-7|-|few
CAWGPGTATYEQYF
TGTGCCTGGGGGCCCGGGACCGCGACCTACGAGCAGTACTTC
>TRBV15|TRBJ1-6|-|-
CATSRDGSSYNSPLHF
TGTGCCACCAGCAGGGACGGGAGCTCCTATAATTCACCCCTCCACTTT
>TRBV5-6|TRBJ1-5|TRBD1|-
CASSAFRQGQPQHF
TGTGCCAGCAGCGCGTTCCGACAGGGACAGCCCCAGCATTTT
>TRBV10-3|TRBJ2-7|-|once
CAISETEYPYEQYF
TGTGCCATCAGTGAAACGGAGTACCCCTACGAGCAGTACTTC
>TRBV30|TRBJ1-3|-|once
CAWSSGRNTIYF
TGTGCCTGGAGTAGTGGGCGGAACACCATATATTTT
>TRBV29-1|TRBJ1-1|TRBD1|few
CSVNRGEEGTEAFF
TGCAGCGTAAACAGGGGGGAGGAGGGAACTGAAGCTTTCTTT
>TRBV11-3|TRBJ2-1|-|-
CASSLNPSLDEQFF
TGTGCCAGCAGCTTAAATCCTAGTCTGGATGAGCAGTTCTTC
>TRBV4-1|TRBJ2-3|TRBD2|-
CASSLFPTSGVADTQYF
TGCGCCAGCAGCCTTTTCCCCACTAGCGGGGTTGCGGATACGCAGTATTTT
>TRBV29-1|TRBJ1-1|-|-
CSVVGDGAEAFF
TGCAGCGTTGTAGGGGACGGCGCTGAAGCTTTCTTT
>TRBV5-3|TRBJ1-2|-|few
CARSLTRNKSGQEIPYGYTF
TGTGCCAGAAGCTTGACTCGGAATAAGTCAGGGCAGGAAATACCTTATGGCTACACCTTC
>TRBV30|TRBJ1-1|-|few
CAWSEDKNTEAFF
TGTGCCTGGAGTGAGGACAAAAACACTGAAGCTTTCTTT
>TRBV28|TRBJ1-2|-|-
CASSSGQNYGYTF
TGTGCCAGCAGTTCCGGCCAGAACTATGGCTACACCTTC
>TRBV4-2|TRBJ1-1|-|-
CASSQENTEAFF
TGTGCCAGCAGCCAAGAGAACACTGAAGCTTTCTTT
>TRBV7-3|TRBJ2-7|TRBD2|-
CASSLTRTSGGSEQYF
TGTGCCAGCAGCTTAACAAGGACTAGCGGGGGTAGCGAGCAGTACTTC
>TRBV5-1|TRBJ2-1|TRBD1|few
CASSIVPGQGNEQFF
TGCGCCAGCAGCATTGTCCCGGGACAGGGAAATGAGCAGTTCTTC
>TRBV7-9|TRBJ1-5|-|-
CASSLALSGSNQPQHF
TGTGCCAGCAGCTTAGCGCTATCAGGGAGCAATCAGCCCCAGCATTTT
>TRBV6-5|TRBJ2-2|TRBD2|-
CASRGGFYTGELFF
TGTGCCAGCAGGGGAGGGTTCTACACCGGGGAGCTGTTTTTT
>TRBV6-6|TRBJ2-7|TRBD1|-
CASSYRTGPTYEQYF
TGTGCCAGCAGTTACCGGACAGGGCCCACCTACGAGCAGTACTTC
>TRBV2|TRBJ1-5|-|few
CASKGLSNQPQHF
TGTGCCAGCAAGGGCCTTAGCAATCAGCCCCAGCATTTT
>TRBV10-3|TRBJ2-1|-|-
CAISESGDSYNEQFF
TGTGCCATCAGTGAGTCGGGGGACTCCTACAATGAGCAGTTCTTC
>TRBV5-6|TRBJ2-1|-|-
CASSSGPSYEQFF
TGTGCCAGCAGCTCGGGACCATCTTATGAGCAGTTCTTC
>TRBV11-2|TRBJ2-2|-|-
CASSLAGSGELFF
TGTGCCAGCAGCCTGGCCGGGAGCGGGGAGCTGTTTTTT
>TRBV2|TRBJ1-4|-|-
CASSEQGSNEKLFF
TGTGCCAGCAGTGAACAGGGGAGTAATGAAAAACTGTTTTTT
>TRBV5-4|TRBJ2-7|-|-
CASSIEKTHYEQYF
TGTGCCAGCAGTATCGAGAAGACCCACTACGAGCAGTACTTC
>TRBV14|TRBJ1-2|-|-
CASSQEGRYGYGYTF
TGTGCCAGCAGCCAAGAAGGGAGGTATGGCTATGGCTACACCTTC
>TRBV19|TRBJ1-5|-|-
CASSIRDRPTPNQPQHF
TGTGCCAGTAGTATTCGGGACCGACCAACACCCAATCAGCCCCAGCATTTT
>TRBV7-9|TRBJ1-6|TRBD1|many
CASSFTGQGDSPLHF
TGTGCCAGCAGCTTTACGGGACAGGGAGATTCACCCCTCCACTTT
>TRBV2|TRBJ2-5|TRBD2|-
CASSVEGLAGETQYF
TGTGCCAGCAGCGTGGAGGGACTAGCGGGGGAGACCCAGTACTTC
>TRBV4-2|TRBJ1-5|-|-
CASSQGAGVDQPQHF
TGTGCCAGCAGCCAAGGTGCAGGAGTTGATCAGCCCCAGCATTTT
>TRBV5-4|TRBJ1-1|-|-
CASSLPLGRRNTEAFF
TGTGCCAGCAGTCTTCCTCTTGGACGGAGGAACACTGAAGCTTTCTTT
>TRBV11-2|TRBJ1-3|-|-
CASSLAAVGNTIYF
TGTGCCAGCAGCTTAGCGGCGGTGGGAAACACCATATATTTT